This record concerns one T cell receptor (beta chain) sequence. Profiled with immunoSEQ multiplex PCR; TCRdb holds only in-frame clones, not every one. The sample carries about 75,000 clones, about 94% recorded once. The CDR3 sequence is 14 residues long. CDR1 and CDR2 (germline): SNHLY, FYNNEI. Trimming cost V 5 bases and J 5 bases; bases outside gene matches: 6. The data belong to a study of T cell changes during pregnancy in multiple sclerosis. This TCR was sampled from a female donor with multiple sclerosis, enrolled in a pregnancy study. The rearrangement joins TRBV2 to TRBJ2-5, with TRBD1 matching over 9 bases. Material: CD4+ T cells from peripheral blood mononuclear cells, obtained after pregnancy. Here the CDR3 reads CASSFPDRGETQYF. In DNA form, the CDR3 reads TGTGCCAGCAGTTTTCCCGACAGGGGGGAGACCCAGTACTTC.